This T cell receptor beta chain came from a study of vaccination effects on CD4 cells after COVID-19 (dated by TCRdb to between 2020 and 2023). Notes on the research overall: In the ViraFEST assay, PBMC were stimulated with viral peptide pools, and TCR sequencing was then used to find antigen-specific CD4+ T cell clonotypes based on their expansion. After vaccination, three convalescent patients were sampled both early (day +14) and late (day +241, +227, +161 respectively). Across the study, the median time from the second dose to post-vaccine sampling was 72 days (range 14 to 241). A few million PBMC per well were cultured with 9 to 10 ug/ml peptides in IMDM containing 5% human AB serum, 10 IU/ml IL-2 and gentamicin. In both COVID-19 convalescent patients and infection-naive vaccine recipients, the study compared SARS-CoV-2 spike-specific CD4+ TCR repertoires from before mRNA vaccination with those from after it. Altogether, roughly 10 COVID-19 convalescent patients and several SARS-CoV-2-naive healthy vaccine recipients made up the full study. The Oncomine TCR Beta short-read assay on an Illumina iSeq 100 was used to sequence cultures from other donors in the study. General conclusions and limits of the study: At late post-vaccination timepoints, both infection-induced and vaccine-induced clones showed marked clonal contraction, consistent with waning T cell responses. The study was limited by a small number of convalescent patients, and early post-infection timepoints were lacking. In convalescent patients, the post-vaccine spike-reactive repertoire consisted mainly of new vaccine-induced clones, largely distinct from infection-induced clones.

Regarding this clone: Its antigen target is currently unknown. No base qualities exist here, and no much larger clone lies one base off it.

After 10 to 11 days of culture, CD4+ T cells were isolated with the EasySep CD4+ T cell isolation kit. PCR-confirmed SARS-CoV-2 infection had occurred in convalescent patients between March and December 2020, before the Alpha, Beta and Delta variants emerged in the United States. Each participant received two doses of an mRNA SARS-CoV-2 vaccine, either BNT162b2 or mRNA-1273. On days 3 and 7, half of the culture medium was replaced with fresh IL-2-containing medium. Unless otherwise noted, each peptide stimulation condition was cultured in triplicate wells. PBMC were separated from whole blood using Ficoll-Paque Plus gradient centrifugation and were then either cryopreserved at -140C or used fresh. The QIAamp micro DNA kit was used to extract genomic DNA from the cultured CD4+ T cells. Libraries were constructed by the immunoSEQ multiplex PCR assay. DNA from the cultured and isolated CD4+ T cells underwent TCR beta CDR3 sequencing. The paper's processing steps were these. The analysis removed non-productive TCR sequences, trimmed reads to the CDR3 region, and retained only CDR3s that were 7 or more amino acids long. The MANAFEST web app was used to identify antigen-specific clonotypes by comparing expansion in peptide wells with expansion in reference cultures. For clones to be considered positive, expansion at FDR<0.05 versus reference and all other wells, an odds ratio above 5, and a frequency above 0.1% in two replicate wells were required. Cross-reactive clonotypes were defined as significantly expanded in SARS-CoV-2 spike wells and in at least one common cold coronavirus spike condition. CDR3 similarity was assessed by Levenshtein distance using the stringdist R package, and unrooted trees were constructed with ape in R 3.6.1. TCRdb stores this immuneACCESS table with in-frame sequences only. Part of the clones is absent; in the studies checked, under half of the shortfall reflects unresolved V genes, and no reason is known for the rest. V and J calls and clone size are those listed in that table; D and trimming were worked out from the DNA. Here the sample has about 46,000 clones; 65% to 80% occur a single time. Together, the top ten hold 5.4% of the sample.

The CDR3 runs 13 amino acids, cysteine and phenylalanine included. Only the CDR3 DNA is retained, 39 bases long and in frame from the first base. The germline V gene yields MRHNA for CDR1 and SNTAGT for CDR2. V is pruned by 3 bases and J by 4 bases, leaving 2 bases of the junction without a gene match. The TCR was taken from a human donor who had a prior SARS-CoV-2 infection. In this chain, TRBV6-4 is recombined with TRBJ1-2, and 7 junctional nucleotides match TRBD1. This sample comprised CD4+ T cells from PBMCs cultured without peptide, obtained after COVID-19 vaccination. The DNA is TGTGCCAGCAGTGAGACAGGGCTCTATGGCTACACCTTC. It translates to CASSETGLYGYTF.